The sequence of this T cell receptor (beta chain) was determined in a study of technical replicates of blood from several donors. Here immunoSEQ multiplex PCR was the method, and the copy in TCRdb shows in-frame clones only, minus some. Altogether approximately 64,000 clones are present, approximately 83% being singletons, with the ten largest covering approximately 5.1%. The CDR3 length is 16 residues. CDR1 is KGHSH, CDR2 LQKENI, per germline. Germline trimming cut 0 bases from V and 5 bases from J; bases unmatched to any gene: 7. V is TRBV18 and J is TRBJ2-5; 9 nucleotides agree with TRBD2. The receptor was isolated from a human donor in good health. Some clones in this sample may be carry-over from other donors' samples. The specimen sequenced was PBMCs. As DNA, the CDR3 is TGTGCCAGCTCACCACCAGGTGTAGCGGGGGCGGAGACCCAGTACTTC. Translation gives CASSPPGVAGAETQYF.